Below, 30 T cell receptor beta chains from the same sample are listed, as sequenced in a study of tumor-infiltrating lymphocytes in primary liver carcinoma. TCR beta cDNA came from about 0.55 ug total RNA, primed with a constant-region primer. Each TCR beta library was derived from three nested multiplex PCR rounds that employed slightly modified ARM-PCR. Investigators reported that the first two PCR rounds, at 10 cycles each, used TRBV1-TRBV30 forward primers with a C-beta reverse primer. Via MiXCR, TCRdb re-called the multiplex PCR reads, giving one row per CDR3 protein. Of approximately 330,000 distinct CDR3 sequences listed, 65% are singletons. The study extracted blood RNA from unsorted whole blood and also extracted germline DNA. The specimen was peripheral blood. The receptors were sampled from a man aged 40-50 years with primary liver carcinoma and hepatitis B virus infection.

This clonotype occurred once. A junction boundary mismatches the germline segment, possibly from a read error. The J gene is TRBJ2-3, the V gene TRBV11-2, with D possibly matching TRBD2 (6 bases). CDR1 and CDR2 from the germline V gene are SGHAT and FQNNGV. The CDR3 contains 16 residues. CDR3 nucleotide sequence: TGTGCCAGCAGCTTAGGGGGGGTCACGGGCATAGATACGAAGTATTTT. Translation: CASSLGGVTGIDTKYF.

Of note for this clonotype: This may arise from a read error, as a much more abundant clone is one base away. The chain combines TRBV5-5 with TRBJ2-6; 8 positions agree with TRBD2. The CDR3 is 17 amino acids. The J segment lost 4 bases and the V segment lost 2 bases, leaving 8 bases of the junction unmatched. Germline values: CDR1 SGHKS, CDR2 YYEKEE (reference sequence). DNA for the CDR3: TGTGCCAGCAGCTTTACTAGCGGTTTTATAGGGGCCAACGTCCTGACTTTC. This encodes CASSFTSGFIGANVLTF.

A remark on this clonotype: The junction and the germline gene differ at one end; a read error may be behind it. CDR3 DNA sequence: TGTGCCAGCAGCCAAGGGACAGGGAGAGCCTACGAGAAGTGCTTC. This codes for CASSQGTGRAYEKCF. This chain links TRBV11-2 with TRBJ2-7; 9 bases fit TRBD1. CDR3 length: 15 amino acids. CDR1 is SGHAT, CDR2 FQNNGV, per germline.

Comments on this clonotype: A read error may produce the germline difference seen at one junction end. The chain is built from TRBV5-5 and TRBJ2-5; TRBD1 might be the D (6 bases). The germline V gene has CDR1 SGHKS and CDR2 YYEKEE (reference sequence). CDR3 length: 14 amino acids. The CDR3 spells CASSLWGLQETEYF. CDR3 nucleotide sequence: TGTGCCAGCAGCCTATGGGGGCTGCAAGAGACCGAGTACTTC. The variable domain in full, with the rest retrieved from reference TRBV5-5 and TRBJ2-5, is DAGVTQSPTHLIKTRGQQVTLRCSPISGHKSVSWYQQVLGQGPQFIFQYYEKEERGRGNFPDRFSARQFPNYSSELNVNALLLGDSALYLCASSLWGLQETEYFGPGTRLLVL.

Concerning this clonotype itself: This clone may be a read error of a much larger clone one base away. The rearrangement links TRBV6-6 to TRBJ1-6; D is unclear. The CDR3 is 15 amino acids. Germline-derived CDR1 and CDR2 are MNHNY and SVGAGI (reference sequence). Here the CDR3 reads CANSLGGRSNSPLHF. CDR3 DNA: TGTGCCAACAGTTTGGGAGGACGGAGCAATTCACCCCTCCACTTT.

Regarding this clonotype: This sequence may be a read error, since a much larger clone differs from it by one base. The chain links TRBV12-3 or TRBV12-4 to TRBJ2-3; D may be TRBD2 (6 bases). This CDR3 contains 13 residues. CDR3 sequence (DNA): TGTGCCAGCAGCCAAACTAGCACAGATATGCAGTATTTT. Protein product: CASSQTSTDMQYF.

The chain uses TRBV11-1 and TRBJ1-6; D unresolved. Trimming cost V 5 bases and J 9 bases, with 11 bases left between them. The germline V gene encodes CDR1 SGHAT and CDR2 FQDESV (reference sequence). This CDR3 has 13 amino acids. CDR3 bases: TGTGCCAGCAGCATGACACTGGTTTCACCCCTCCACTTT. It translates to CASSMTLVSPLHF.

The chain employs TRBV11-2 and TRBJ2-1; D is perhaps TRBD2 (6 bases). Germline CDR1 is SGHAT and CDR2 is FQNNGV. This CDR3 has 13 amino acids. Between the trimmed V and J ends, which lost 3 bases and 14 bases, there was a span of 17 bases. CDR3 protein: CASSFRLVNGKFF. CDR3 in DNA: TGTGCCAGCAGCTTCCGACTAGTCAATGGGAAGTTCTTC.

This clonotype was observed at least ten times. This chain uses TRBV10-1 with TRBJ2-3; the D is unclear. The CDR3 has 16 amino acids. Germline lookup yields CDR1 WNHNN and CDR2 SYGVQD (reference sequence). V shed 4 bases and J shed 3 bases, with 17 bases lying between them. The CDR3 DNA follows: TGCGCCAGCAGTGTCCCACCCCCCACGACGACAGATACGCAGTATTTT. It translates to CASSVPPPTTTDTQYF.

The table lists this clonotype with a few counts. The rearrangement joins TRBV28 to TRBJ1-1; TRBD1 is a possible D gene (5 bases). Germline lookup yields CDR1 MDHEN and CDR2 SYDVKM. The CDR3 totals 13 residues. V was shortened by 6 bases and J by 2 bases, with 10 bases between the two germline ends. This chain's CDR3 is CASRAQGNTEAFF. The DNA of the CDR3 is TGTGCCAGCAGAGCCCAGGGAAACACTGAAGCTTTCTTT. Drawing the rest from reference TRBV28 and TRBJ1-1, the complete variable domain is DVKVTQSSRYLVKRTGEKVFLECVQDMDHENMFWYRQDPGLGLRLIYFSYDVKMKEKGDIPEGYSVSREKKERFSLILESASTNQTSMYLCASRAQGNTEAFFGQGTRLTVV.

Comments on this clonotype: The CDR3 does not close with the conserved phenylalanine or tryptophan, likely indicating a read error. The chain joins TRBV11-2 to TRBJ2-5; the D is unclear. The V gene's germline CDR1 is SGHAT and CDR2 FQNNGV. The CDR3 spans 14 residues. CDR3 amino acids: CTSSLDRAQETQYL. CDR3 coding DNA: TGTACCAGCAGCTTAGATAGGGCTCAAGAGACCCAGTACCTC.

In regard to this clonotype: One junction end does not reproduce the germline sequence, and a read error may be involved. This chain links TRBV12-3 or TRBV12-4 with TRBJ2-3; D not resolved. The CDR3 spans 14 residues. In DNA, the CDR3 is TGCGCCAGCAGTTTAGTTGCCGACACAGATACGCAGTATTTT. It yields the protein CASSLVADTDTQYF.

The chain has TRBV6-5 and TRBJ2-1; D uncertain. Deletions cut 10 bases from V and 9 bases from J, with 13 bases between. CDR3 length equals 11 residues. From germline, CDR1 is MNHEY and CDR2 SVGAGI. The chain's CDR3 is CAIRSRFEQFF. The CDR3 coding sequence is TGTGCCATCAGGTCGAGATTTGAGCAGTTCTTC.

To note about this clonotype: At one end the junction does not follow the germline gene, possibly because of a read error. The rearrangement links TRBV11-2 to TRBJ2-7; D is undetermined. The CDR3 sequence is 14 residues long. Germline CDR1 and CDR2: SGHAT and FQNNGV. CDR3 protein: CASSPSGLYYEQSF. The CDR3 nucleotides are TGTGCCAGCAGCCCCTCCGGGTTATACTACGAGCAGTCCTTC.

This clonotype has more than one count but fewer than ten. The J gene is TRBJ2-1, the V gene TRBV5-1; 10 nucleotides align to TRBD1. The CDR3 has 15 amino acids. J lost 7 bases, V lost 4 bases, and 8 bases had no gene match. Per the germline V gene, CDR1 is SGHRS and CDR2 is YFSETQ. The CDR3 region is CASSHGTGAENEQFF. CDR3 nucleotide sequence: TGCGCCAGCAGCCACGGGACAGGGGCTGAAAATGAGCAGTTCTTC.

This clonotype appeared a few times. A read error may explain this, as a much larger clone is one base away. The V call is TRBV12-3 or TRBV12-4, the J call TRBJ2-1; D gene ambiguous. The V and J ends lost 4 bases and 6 bases respectively, with 10 bases between them. The CDR3 totals 13 residues. The CDR3 loop reads CASSSVGGNEQFF. CDR3 DNA: TGTGCCAGCAGTTCGGTAGGCGGCAATGAGCAGTTCTTC.

This clonotype has at least ten counts. The CDR3 DNA reads as TGTGCCAGCACCGCGGCGGGAGGGCGTGCTGAGCAGTTCTTC. It translates to CASTAAGGRAEQFF. The chain employs TRBV6-6 and TRBJ2-1, with 9 bases that match TRBD2. Unmatched junction bases numbered 10, after V lost 7 bases and J lost 9 bases. The CDR3 covers 14 residues. Germline V gene data show CDR1 as MNHNY and CDR2 as SVGAGI (reference sequence).

On this clonotype: This may arise from a read error, as a much more abundant clone is one base away. V and J are TRBV11-2 and TRBJ2-5, with D perhaps matching TRBD1 or TRBD2 (6 bases each). Trimming took 9 bases from V and 4 from J, leaving 27 bases between them. The CDR3 loop spans 17 amino acids. The V gene's germline CDR1 is SGHAT and CDR2 FQNNGV. CDR3 sequence (DNA): TGTGCCAGGAACCACCGGATACGACAGGTGGGAGGAGAGACCCAGTACTTC. It encodes CARNHRIRQVGGETQYF.

As concerns this clonotype: This may come from a read error, since a much larger clone is one base off. The CDR3 ends on some other residue instead of the conserved phenylalanine or tryptophan, so this is likely a read error. The CDR3 region has the DNA TGTGCCAGCAGTGGGGCCAGGGGCTTCTACGAGCAGTACATC. This sequence encodes CASSGARGFYEQYI. The V gene is TRBV6-1, the J gene TRBJ2-7, with D possibly matching TRBD1 (6 bases). Per the germline V gene, CDR1 is MNHNS and CDR2 is SASEGT. This CDR3 has 14 amino acids. V was clipped by 4 bases and J by 3 bases, with 13 bases between them.

As to this clonotype: A junction boundary mismatches the germline segment, possibly from a read error. J is TRBJ1-1 and V is TRBV11-2; D is unclear. CDR1 is SGHAT, CDR2 FQNNGV, per germline. The CDR3 loop spans 14 amino acids. Here the CDR3 DNA reads TGTGCCAACAGCATGGACTCTTCGAACACTGAAGCTCTCTTT. It is translated as CANSMDSSNTEALF.

A note on this clonotype: Given a much more abundant clone one base away, this may be a read error. J is TRBJ1-1 and V is TRBV6-4; D is unclear. CDR1 and CDR2 from the germline V gene are MRHNA and SNTAGT. This CDR3 has 13 residues. Trimming pared 6 bases from V and 0 bases from J, leaving 8 bases between. CDR3 in amino acids: CASREDMNTEAFF. The CDR3 region has the DNA TGTGCCAGCAGAGAAGACATGAACACTGAAGCTTTCTTT.

Details on this clonotype: Because it lacks the conserved phenylalanine or tryptophan at the end, this CDR3 is likely a read error. This chain joins TRBV11-2 and TRBJ1-2; D gene uncertain. The CDR3 has 13 amino acids. Germline V gives CDR1 SGHAT, CDR2 FQNNGV. This chain's CDR3 is CVSSLKPTYGYTI. DNA for the CDR3: TGTGTCAGCAGCTTAAAACCGACCTATGGCTACACCATC.

The chain carries TRBV11-2 and TRBJ2-1, with 9 bases lining up with TRBD2. The germline V gene encodes CDR1 SGHAT and CDR2 FQNNGV. V shed 4 bases, J shed 8 bases, and the junction held 12 bases outside the gene matches. The CDR3 has 16 amino acids. The DNA of the CDR3 is TGTGCCAGCAGCTCGGGTCTAGCGGGACGATGCGATGAGCAGTTCTTC. Protein sequence: CASSSGLAGRCDEQFF.

As concerns this clonotype: One end of the junction is discordant with germline, which a read error may explain. V and J are TRBV6-5 and TRBJ2-1; no clear D gene. Looked up from germline, CDR1 is MNHEY and CDR2 is SVGAGI. The CDR3 spans 13 residues. DNA for the CDR3: TGTGCCAGCAGTATACTCTCCTACAATGAGCAGTCCTTC. Amino acid sequence: CASSILSYNEQSF.

On this clonotype itself: One junction end does not reproduce the germline sequence, and a read error may be involved. J is TRBJ2-7 and V is TRBV11-2, with 9 bases that match TRBD1. This CDR3 is built from 14 residues. Germline CDR1 and CDR2: SGHAT and FQNNGV. CDR3 residues: CASDRQGGLCERYF. The CDR3, as DNA: TGTGCCAGCGACAGACAGGGGGGCCTCTGCGAGCGGTACTTC.

For this clonotype: This may arise from a read error, as a much more abundant clone is one base away. The J gene is TRBJ2-7, the V gene TRBV13; 8 nucleotides align to TRBD2. Trimming removed 4 bases from V and 3 bases from J; junction bases left unmatched: 11. There are 16 residues in the CDR3. Germline values: CDR1 PRHDT, CDR2 FYEKMQ (reference sequence). CDR3 protein: CASSSAGTRGVYEQYF. CDR3 DNA sequence: TGTGCCAGCAGCTCAGCCGGGACTAGGGGAGTCTACGAGCAGTACTTC. Full variable domain (outside the CDR3, taken from reference TRBV13 and TRBJ2-7): AAGVIQSPRHLIKEKRETATLKCYPIPRHDTVYWYQQGPGQDPQFLISFYEKMQSDKGSIPDRFSAQQFSDYHSELNMSSLELGDSALYFCASSSAGTRGVYEQYFGPGTRLTVT.

Note on this clonotype: An end of the junction differs from the germline gene, which may be a read error. The V and J genes are TRBV5-4 and TRBJ2-2, with D possibly matching TRBD2 (6 bases). The CDR3 is made up of 14 amino acids. In germline, CDR1 is SGHNT, CDR2 YYREEE (reference sequence). The CDR3 sequence is CASSPGRSTGELFF. CDR3 nucleotide sequence: TGTGCCAGCAGCCCCGGGAGAAGCACCGGGGAGCTGTTCTTT.

The CDR3 DNA reads TGTGCCAGCAGCTTCCCGACTAGCGGTCTGAGCGCAGATACGCAGTATTTT. Protein: CASSFPTSGLSADTQYF. The gene calls are TRBV7-9 and TRBJ2-3; 9 nucleotides line up with TRBD2. The CDR3 totals 17 residues. Germline trimming cut 3 bases from V and 4 bases from J; bases unmatched to any gene: 11. Germline values: CDR1 SEHNR, CDR2 FQNEAQ (reference sequence). Full variable domain (remainder filled in from reference TRBV7-9 and TRBJ2-3): DTGVSQNPRHKITKRGQNVTFRCDPISEHNRLYWYRQTLGQGPEFLTYFQNEAQLEKSRLLSDRFSAERPKGSFSTLEIQRTEQGDSAMYLCASSFPTSGLSADTQYFGPGTRLTVL.

Concerning this clonotype itself: Here the CDR3 omits its conserved ending phenylalanine or tryptophan, so a read error is the likely source. The chain employs TRBV11-1 and TRBJ2-7, with a possible D match to TRBD1 (5 bases). Germline CDR1 is SGHAT and CDR2 is FQDESV (reference sequence). The CDR3 is 14 residues long. Trimming removed 7 bases at V and 5 bases at J, with 18 bases between. CDR3 nucleotide sequence: TGTGCCAGCAACCTGTGGCAGGGTAACGACGAGCAGTACCTC. Translating gives CASNLWQGNDEQYL.

Note on this clonotype: One base away lies a much larger clone, so this may be a sequencing read error. This chain links TRBV11-2 with TRBJ2-7; possible D gene TRBD1, 5 bases. Germline V lookup: CDR1 SGHAT, CDR2 FQNNGV. This CDR3 region has 16 residues. The CDR3: CANSLVSGLRGYEQYF. The DNA for the CDR3 is TGTGCCAACAGCTTAGTCTCAGGGTTAAGGGGTTACGAGCAGTACTTC.